This is a list of T cell receptor beta chains from one sample in a study of post-analysis software for immune sequencing data. TCRdb reprocessed the PCR reads with MiXCR, giving one entry per CDR3 protein. This table has 740,000 or so distinct CDR3 sequences, roughly 50% appearing once. Source material: blood. The receptors originated from a girl aged 10-17 years with multiple sclerosis. CDR3s include the opening cysteine and the closing phenylalanine or tryptophan. The order of the fields is clone size, D gene, J gene, V gene, CDR3 DNA, CDR3 protein. The D gene is left open where the match is weak. The size field is filled for only some rows; it gives once, few, many or a size class.

>few|TRBD2|TRBJ2-1|TRBV7-2
TGTGCCAGCAGCTCTGATAGCGGGGCGAATGAGCAGTTCTTC
CASSSDSGANEQFF
>.|.|TRBJ1-2|TRBV29-1
TGCAGCGTTGACGGGGGGACCTATGGCTACACCTTC
CSVDGGTYGYTF
>.|TRBD2|TRBJ2-3|TRBV3-1
TGTGCCAGCAGCCACGACCGTAGCGGGAGTTGGACAGATACGCAGTATTTT
CASSHDRSGSWTDTQYF
>.|TRBD2|TRBJ2-7|TRBV5-1
TGCGCCAGCAGACCTACTAGCGGGAGGGCCAACGAGCAGTACTTC
CASRPTSGRANEQYF
>few|.|TRBJ1-2|TRBV4-1
TGCGCCAGCAGCCAACCTGGACGGAGCTATGGCTACACCTTC
CASSQPGRSYGYTF
>.|TRBD1|TRBJ2-1|TRBV7-9
TGTGCCAGCAGCGAAAGACAGGGGGGATTGAATGAGCAGTTCTTC
CASSERQGGLNEQFF
>.|TRBD1|TRBJ2-7|TRBV12-3/TRBV12-4
TGTGCCAGCAGTTTATTTTTGGGACAGGGGCCCTACGAGCAGTACTTC
CASSLFLGQGPYEQYF
>few|TRBD2|TRBJ2-3|TRBV20-1
TGCAGTGCTCGGCGGGGGGGGCAGGTCACAGATACGCAGTATTTT
CSARRGGQVTDTQYF
>.|TRBD2|TRBJ2-5|TRBV6-4
TGTGCCAGCAGTGAAACTAGCGGGAGGGCTATTGAGCAGTACTTC
CASSETSGRAIEQYF
>.|.|TRBJ2-5|TRBV19
TGTGCCAGTAGTCTCTCACAGGGACGATCTGAGACCCAGTACTTC
CASSLSQGRSETQYF
>.|.|TRBJ1-1|TRBV14
TGTGCCAGCAGCCTGGCAAGAGTCTACACTGAAGCTTTCTTT
CASSLARVYTEAFF
>few|TRBD2|TRBJ2-4|TRBV20-1
TGCAGTGCTCGGGGACTAGAAACCAAAAACATTCAGTACTTC
CSARGLETKNIQYF
>few|.|TRBJ2-3|TRBV7-2
TGTGCCAGCAGCTCCCAACACACAGATACGCAGTATTTT
CASSSQHTDTQYF
>.|.|TRBJ1-2|TRBV27
TGTGCCAGCAGTTTGGGCCTAGGGAACTATGGCTACACCTTC
CASSLGLGNYGYTF
>.|TRBD1|TRBJ2-7|TRBV4-1
TGCGCCAGCAGCCAAGGGACAGGGCGCGAGCAGTACTTC
CASSQGTGREQYF
>few|TRBD2|TRBJ2-5|TRBV29-1
TGCAGCGTTGAAGGACTAGCGGGAGGTCTTGGGCAGTACTTC
CSVEGLAGGLGQYF
>few|.|TRBJ2-3|TRBV10-3
TGTGCCATCAGTGAAGATGGTGTTTTAGCAGATACGCAGTATTTT
CAISEDGVLADTQYF
>.|.|TRBJ2-7|TRBV5-8
TGTGCCAGCAGCCCCGGACTTACTCGAGGCTACGAGCAGTACTTC
CASSPGLTRGYEQYF
>.|TRBD1|TRBJ2-3|TRBV27
TGTGCCAGCAGTTTTCGGTGGGAACAGGGGACAGATACGCAGTATTTT
CASSFRWEQGTDTQYF
>.|.|TRBJ2-7|TRBV20-1
TGCAGTGCTAGTGCCTTGCGTCCCGGCGAGCAGTACTTC
CSASALRPGEQYF
>.|TRBD2|TRBJ2-5|TRBV5-1
TGCGCCAGCAGCCTGGGACCTAGCGGGCCCGTTATTCAAGAGACCCAGTACTTC
CASSLGPSGPVIQETQYF
>.|.|TRBJ2-7|TRBV11-2
TGTGCCAGCAGCTTTACAGGCGCTAGGCCTGGCGAGCAGTACTTC
CASSFTGARPGEQYF
>.|TRBD2|TRBJ2-7|TRBV5-1
TGCGCCAGCAGCTTGGAGACTAGCGGGGGCTCGTCCCGCACCCAGTACTTC
CASSLETSGGSSRTQYF
>.|.|TRBJ1-2|TRBV14
TGTGCCAGCAGCCTGGGACTAAGGGACTATGGCTACACCTTC
CASSLGLRDYGYTF
>.|.|TRBJ2-7|TRBV21-1
TGTGCCAGCAGCAAAGCTAAGACAGGGATTTCCTACGAGCAGTACTTC
CASSKAKTGISYEQYF
>.|TRBD1|TRBJ2-1|TRBV29-1
TGCAGCGTTGATCGGCAGGGGGTAGCGAATGAGCAGTTCTTC
CSVDRQGVANEQFF
>.|TRBD1|TRBJ2-6|TRBV12-3/TRBV12-4
TGTGCCAGCACCATAGACAGGGGAGTGGGGGGGGCCAACGTCCTGACTTTC
CASTIDRGVGGANVLTF
>.|.|TRBJ2-5|TRBV9
TGTGCCAGCAGCATAGACCTCGGGGGTCAAGAGACCCAGTACTTC
CASSIDLGGQETQYF
>few|TRBD2|TRBJ2-7|TRBV20-1
TGCAGTGCTACCGGGCTCCAGCGGGGAGCCTACGAGCAGTACTTC
CSATGLQRGAYEQYF
>once|TRBD2|TRBJ2-5|TRBV5-6
TGTGCCAGCAGACCCGGACGACTAGCGGGGATCCAAGAGACCCAGTACTTC
CASRPGRLAGIQETQYF
>once|.|TRBJ2-7|TRBV4-2
TGTGCCAGCAGCCAAGATAGGGACGGGTCGCCCTACGAGCAGTACTTC
CASSQDRDGSPYEQYF
>.|.|TRBJ1-1|TRBV7-9
TGTGCCAGCAGCTCTGCGTGGGAGGGGATCGAAGCTTTCTTT
CASSSAWEGIEAFF
>.|.|TRBJ2-7|TRBV12-3/TRBV12-4
TGTGCCAGCAGCCCCTCAGGACAGCGATACTACGAGCAGTACTTC
CASSPSGQRYYEQYF